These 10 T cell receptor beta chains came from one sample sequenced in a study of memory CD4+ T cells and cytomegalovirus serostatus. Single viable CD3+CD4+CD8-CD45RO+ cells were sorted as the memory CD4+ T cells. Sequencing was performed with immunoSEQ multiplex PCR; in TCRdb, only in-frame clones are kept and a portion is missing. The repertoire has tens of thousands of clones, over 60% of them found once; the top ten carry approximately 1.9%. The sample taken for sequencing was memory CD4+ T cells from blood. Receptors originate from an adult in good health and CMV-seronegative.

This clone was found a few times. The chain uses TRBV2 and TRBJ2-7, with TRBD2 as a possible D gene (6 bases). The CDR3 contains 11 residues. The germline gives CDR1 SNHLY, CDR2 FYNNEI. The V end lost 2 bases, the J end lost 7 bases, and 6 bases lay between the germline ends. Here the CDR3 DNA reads TGTGCCAGCAGTGAACGGGGGGAGCAGTACTTC. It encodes CASSERGEQYF.

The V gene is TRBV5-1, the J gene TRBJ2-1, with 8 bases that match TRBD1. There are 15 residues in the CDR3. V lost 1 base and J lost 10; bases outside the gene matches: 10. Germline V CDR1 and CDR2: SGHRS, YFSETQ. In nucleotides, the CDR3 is TGCGCCAGCAGCTTGACAGGGGGTACAATCGGCGAGCAGTTCTTC. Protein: CASSLTGGTIGEQFF.

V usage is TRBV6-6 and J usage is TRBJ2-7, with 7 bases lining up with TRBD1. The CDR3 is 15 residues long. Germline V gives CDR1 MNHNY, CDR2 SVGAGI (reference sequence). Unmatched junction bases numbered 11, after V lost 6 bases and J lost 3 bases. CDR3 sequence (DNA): TGTGCCAGCAGACCTCGACAGGGAGCCAACTACGAGCAGTACTTC. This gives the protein CASRPRQGANYEQYF.

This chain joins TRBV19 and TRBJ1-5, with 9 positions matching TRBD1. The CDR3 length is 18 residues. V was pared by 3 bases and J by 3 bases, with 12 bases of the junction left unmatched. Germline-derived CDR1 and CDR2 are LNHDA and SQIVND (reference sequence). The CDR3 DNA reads TGTGCCAGTAGTATGGGGGACAGGGCGCACAACCTCAATCAGCCCCAGCATTTT. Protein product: CASSMGDRAHNLNQPQHF.

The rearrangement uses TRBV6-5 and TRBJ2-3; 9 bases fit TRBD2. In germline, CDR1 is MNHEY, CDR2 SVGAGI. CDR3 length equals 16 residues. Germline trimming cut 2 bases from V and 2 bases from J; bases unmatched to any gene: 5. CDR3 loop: CASSYGPSGATDTQYF. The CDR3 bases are TGTGCCAGCAGTTACGGGCCTAGCGGGGCCACAGATACGCAGTATTTT.

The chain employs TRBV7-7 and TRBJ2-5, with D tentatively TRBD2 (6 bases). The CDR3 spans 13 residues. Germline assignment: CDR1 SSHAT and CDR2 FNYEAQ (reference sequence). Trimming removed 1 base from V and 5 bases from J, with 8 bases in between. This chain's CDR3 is CASSLGLGETQYF. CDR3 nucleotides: TGTGCCAGCAGCTTAGGACTAGGGGAGACCCAGTACTTC.

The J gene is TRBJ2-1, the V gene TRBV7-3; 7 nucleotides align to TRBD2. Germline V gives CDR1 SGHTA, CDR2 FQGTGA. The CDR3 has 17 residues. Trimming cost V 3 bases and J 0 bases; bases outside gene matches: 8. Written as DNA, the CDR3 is TGTGCCAGCAGCTTGGAGCGGGGTCCTAGCTCCTACAATGAGCAGTTCTTC. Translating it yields CASSLERGPSSYNEQFF.

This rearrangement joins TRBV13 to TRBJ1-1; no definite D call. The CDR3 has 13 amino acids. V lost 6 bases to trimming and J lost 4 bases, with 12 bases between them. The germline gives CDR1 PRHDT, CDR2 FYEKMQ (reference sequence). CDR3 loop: CASSRVEGTEAFF. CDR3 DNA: TGTGCCAGCAGTCGGGTGGAGGGCACTGAAGCTTTCTTT.

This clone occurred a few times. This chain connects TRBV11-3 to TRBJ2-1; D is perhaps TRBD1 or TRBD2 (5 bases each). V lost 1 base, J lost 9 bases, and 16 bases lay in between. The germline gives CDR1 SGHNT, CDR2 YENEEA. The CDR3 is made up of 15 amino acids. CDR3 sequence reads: CASSLVFGGGVEQFF. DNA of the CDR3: TGTGCCAGCAGCTTAGTATTTGGGGGTGGTGTTGAGCAGTTCTTC. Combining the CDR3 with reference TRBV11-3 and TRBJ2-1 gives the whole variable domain EAGVVQSPRYKIIEKKQPVAFWCNPISGHNTLYWYLQNLGQGPELLIRYENEEAVDDSQLPKDRFSAERLKGVDSTLKIQPAELGDSAVYLCASSLVFGGGVEQFFGPGTRLTVL.

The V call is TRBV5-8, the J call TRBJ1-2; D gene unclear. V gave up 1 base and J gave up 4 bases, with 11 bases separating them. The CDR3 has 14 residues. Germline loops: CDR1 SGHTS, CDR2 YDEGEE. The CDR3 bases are TGTGCCAGCAGCTTGACGGGGATTCTCTATGGCTACACCTTC. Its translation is CASSLTGILYGYTF.